The present T cell receptor beta chain was sequenced within a study of T cell responses to AZD1222 COVID-19 vaccine. Study-wide context: The study pooled second doses at about 4 or about 12 weeks.

Overall study results and limits: It should be noted that donors were predominantly white British and more often female, and clonal diversity was possibly underestimated. All repertoire sampling was performed exclusively after the peak T cell response. Spike-specific TCRs gained breadth and depth after people received two AZD1222 doses.

Using immunoSEQ multiplex PCR, the repertoire was profiled, and TCRdb retains in-frame clones only, with some absent. The data contain 66,000 or so clones, roughly 90% of them singletons. The table lists this clone with a count of one. The antigen is undetermined. The CDR3 sequence is 16 residues long. Trimming cost V 2 bases and J 0 bases, with 13 bases left between them. The germline V gene has CDR1 SGHRS and CDR2 YFSETQ. The TCR sequence derives from an adult in good health. The sample in question was peripheral blood, obtained on day 0 of AZD1222 vaccination. The chain recombines TRBV5-1 with TRBJ2-3, with unresolved D. The CDR3, as DNA: TGCGCCAGCAGCTTTTCGACGACGACTAGCACAGATACGCAGTATTTT. Protein: CASSFSTTTSTDTQYF.